This T cell receptor (beta chain) stems from a study of blood T cell repertoires in COVID-19. Turning to the study itself: There were acute and convalescent COVID-19 samples, and they came from the United States, Italy and Spain. PBMCs, B-cell-depleted T cells, or T cells provided the cDNA or gDNA that made up the material.

The ends lost 7 bases at V and 2 bases at J; junction bases unmatched: 5. Per germline, CDR1 MNHEY and CDR2 SVGAGI. The CDR3 length is 14 residues. Original data processing: Nucleated cell counts were estimated from reference gene primer amplification. Profiled with immunoSEQ multiplex PCR; TCRdb holds only in-frame clones, not every one. Clone size and V and J calls were adopted from that table, with D and trimming inferred from the DNA. The sample has around 28,000 clones, 70% to 90% seen once. The V gene is TRBV6-5, the J gene TRBJ2-3, with 8 bases fitting TRBD2. The receptor was isolated from a woman of 80 years or more with COVID-19, enrolled during active disease. The sequenced sample was peripheral blood. This CDR3 is CASKLAETTDTQYF. The CDR3 DNA reads TGTGCCAGCAAACTAGCGGAGACCACAGATACGCAGTATTTT.